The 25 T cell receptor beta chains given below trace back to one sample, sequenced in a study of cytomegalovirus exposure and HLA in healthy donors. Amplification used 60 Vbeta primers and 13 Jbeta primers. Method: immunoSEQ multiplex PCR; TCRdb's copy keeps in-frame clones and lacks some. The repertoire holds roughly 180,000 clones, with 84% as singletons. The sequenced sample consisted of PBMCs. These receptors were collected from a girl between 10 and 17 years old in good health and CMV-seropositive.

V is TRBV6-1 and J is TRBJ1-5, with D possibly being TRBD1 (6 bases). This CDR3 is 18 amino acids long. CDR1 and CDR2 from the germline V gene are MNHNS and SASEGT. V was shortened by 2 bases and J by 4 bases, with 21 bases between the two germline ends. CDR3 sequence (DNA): TGTGCCAGCAGTGAAAATAGTTTGGGAGGGGGAGGTAATCAGCCCCAGCATTTT. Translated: CASSENSLGGGGNQPQHF.

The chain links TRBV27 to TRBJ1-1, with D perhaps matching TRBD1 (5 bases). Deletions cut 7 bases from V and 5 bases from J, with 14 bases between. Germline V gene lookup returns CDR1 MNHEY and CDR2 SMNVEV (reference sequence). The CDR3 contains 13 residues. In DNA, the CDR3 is TGTGCCAGCAAGCGCTCTGGGGGGACTGAAGCTTTCTTT. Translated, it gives CASKRSGGTEAFF.

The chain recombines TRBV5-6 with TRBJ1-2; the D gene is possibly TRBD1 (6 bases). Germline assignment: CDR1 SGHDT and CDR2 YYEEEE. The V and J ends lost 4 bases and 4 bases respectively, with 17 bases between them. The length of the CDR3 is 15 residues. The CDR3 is CASSEGPLGGYGYTF. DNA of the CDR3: TGTGCCAGCAGCGAAGGGCCCTTAGGGGGCTATGGCTACACCTTC.

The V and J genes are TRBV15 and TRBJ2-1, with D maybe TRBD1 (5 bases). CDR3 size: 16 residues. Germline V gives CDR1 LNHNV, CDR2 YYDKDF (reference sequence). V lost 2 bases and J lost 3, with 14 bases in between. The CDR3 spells CATSRPRQICYNEQFF. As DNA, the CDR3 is TGTGCCACCAGCAGACCTAGACAGATTTGCTACAATGAGCAGTTCTTC.

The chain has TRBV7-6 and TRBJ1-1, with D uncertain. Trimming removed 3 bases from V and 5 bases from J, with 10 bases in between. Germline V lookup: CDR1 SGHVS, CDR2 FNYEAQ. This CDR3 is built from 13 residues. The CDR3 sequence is CASSFEVFTEAFF. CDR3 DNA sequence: TGTGCCAGCAGCTTTGAGGTTTTTACTGAAGCTTTCTTT.

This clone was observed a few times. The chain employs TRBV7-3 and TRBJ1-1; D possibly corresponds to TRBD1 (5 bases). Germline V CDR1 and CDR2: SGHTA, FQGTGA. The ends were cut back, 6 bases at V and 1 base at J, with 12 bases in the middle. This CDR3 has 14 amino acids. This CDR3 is CASRQDGRNTEAFF. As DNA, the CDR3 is TGTGCCAGCAGACAGGACGGTAGGAACACTGAAGCTTTCTTT. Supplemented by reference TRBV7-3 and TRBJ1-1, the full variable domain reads GAGVSQTPSNKVTEKGKYVELRCDPISGHTALYWYRQSLGQGPEFLIYFQGTGAADDSGLPNDRFFAVRPEGSVSTLKIQRTERGDSAVYLCASRQDGRNTEAFFGQGTRLTVV.

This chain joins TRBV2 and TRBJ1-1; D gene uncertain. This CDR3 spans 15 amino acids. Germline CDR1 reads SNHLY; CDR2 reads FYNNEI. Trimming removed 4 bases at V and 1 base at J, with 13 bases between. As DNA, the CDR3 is TGTGCCAGCAGTGGGCTACAGACAAAGAACACTGAAGCTTTCTTT. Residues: CASSGLQTKNTEAFF.

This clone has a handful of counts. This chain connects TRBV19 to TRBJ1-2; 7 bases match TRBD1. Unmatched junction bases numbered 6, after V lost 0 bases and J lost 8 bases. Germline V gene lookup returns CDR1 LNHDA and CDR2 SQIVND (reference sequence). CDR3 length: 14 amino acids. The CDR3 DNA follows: TGTGCCAGTAGTATAGAGGGGCAGGGGGTCGGCTACACCTTC. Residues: CASSIEGQGVGYTF. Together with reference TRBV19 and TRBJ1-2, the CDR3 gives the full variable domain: DGGITQSPKYLFRKEGQNVTLSCEQNLNHDAMYWYRQDPGQGLRLIYYSQIVNDFQKGDIAEGYSVSREKKESFPLTVTSAQKNPTAFYLCASSIEGQGVGYTFGSGTRLTVV.

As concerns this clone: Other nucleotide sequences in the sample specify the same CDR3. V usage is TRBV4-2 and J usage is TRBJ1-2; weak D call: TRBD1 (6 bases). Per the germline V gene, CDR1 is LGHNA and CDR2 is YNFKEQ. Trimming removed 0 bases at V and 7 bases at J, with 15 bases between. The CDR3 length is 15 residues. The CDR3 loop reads CASSQDRGQGFGYTF. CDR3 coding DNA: TGTGCCAGCAGCCAAGACAGGGGACAAGGCTTTGGCTACACCTTC.

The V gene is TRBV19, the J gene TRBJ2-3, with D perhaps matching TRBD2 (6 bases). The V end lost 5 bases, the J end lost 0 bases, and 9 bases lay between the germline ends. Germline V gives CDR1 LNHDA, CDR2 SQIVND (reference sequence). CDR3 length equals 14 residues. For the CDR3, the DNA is TGTGCCAGTAGTCTCGGGACTAGCACAGATACGCAGTATTTT. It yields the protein CASSLGTSTDTQYF.

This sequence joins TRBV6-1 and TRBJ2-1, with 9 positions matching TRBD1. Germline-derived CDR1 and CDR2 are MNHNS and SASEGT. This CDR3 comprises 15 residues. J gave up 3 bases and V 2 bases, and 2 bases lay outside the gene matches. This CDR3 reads CASSELDRGYNEQFF. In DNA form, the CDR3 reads TGTGCCAGCAGTGAACTGGACAGGGGCTACAATGAGCAGTTCTTC.

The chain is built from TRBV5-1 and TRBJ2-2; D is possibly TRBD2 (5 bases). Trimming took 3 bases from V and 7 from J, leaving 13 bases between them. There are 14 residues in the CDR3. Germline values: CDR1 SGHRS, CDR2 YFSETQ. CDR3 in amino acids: CASSSTEGIGELFF. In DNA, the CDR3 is TGCGCCAGCAGCTCCACCGAGGGAATCGGGGAGCTGTTTTTT.

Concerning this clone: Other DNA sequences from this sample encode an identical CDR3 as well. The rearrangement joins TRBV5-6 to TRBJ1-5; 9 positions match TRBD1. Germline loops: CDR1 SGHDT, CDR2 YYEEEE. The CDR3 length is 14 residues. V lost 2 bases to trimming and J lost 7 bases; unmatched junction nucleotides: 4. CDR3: CASSFGTGNQPQHF. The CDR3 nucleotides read TGTGCCAGCAGCTTCGGGACAGGGAACCAGCCCCAGCATTTT.

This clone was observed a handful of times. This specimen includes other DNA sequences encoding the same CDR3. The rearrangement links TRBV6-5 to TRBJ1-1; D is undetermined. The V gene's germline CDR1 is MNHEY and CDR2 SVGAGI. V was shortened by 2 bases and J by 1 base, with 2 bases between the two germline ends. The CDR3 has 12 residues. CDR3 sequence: CASSYRNTEAFF. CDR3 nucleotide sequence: TGTGCCAGCAGTTACCGGAACACTGAAGCTTTCTTT.

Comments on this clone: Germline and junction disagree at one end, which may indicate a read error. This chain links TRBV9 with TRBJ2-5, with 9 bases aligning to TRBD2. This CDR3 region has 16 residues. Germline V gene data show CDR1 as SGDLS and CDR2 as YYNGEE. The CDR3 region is CAGSVESGGRRETQYF. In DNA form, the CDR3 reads TGTGCCGGCAGCGTAGAGAGCGGGGGGCGGCGGGAGACCCAGTACTTC.

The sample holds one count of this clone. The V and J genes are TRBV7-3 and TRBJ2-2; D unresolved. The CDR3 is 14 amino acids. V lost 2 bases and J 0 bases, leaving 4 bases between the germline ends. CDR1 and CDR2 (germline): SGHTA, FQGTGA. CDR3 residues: CASSLQANTGELFF. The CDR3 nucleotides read TGTGCCAGCAGCTTACAGGCGAACACCGGGGAGCTGTTTTTT.

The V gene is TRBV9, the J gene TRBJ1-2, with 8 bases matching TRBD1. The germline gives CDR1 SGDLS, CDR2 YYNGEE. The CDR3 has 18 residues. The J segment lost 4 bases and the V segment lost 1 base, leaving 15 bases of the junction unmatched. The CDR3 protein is CASSVWAGGIQSGYGYTF. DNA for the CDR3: TGTGCCAGCAGCGTATGGGCAGGGGGCATTCAAAGTGGCTATGGCTACACCTTC.

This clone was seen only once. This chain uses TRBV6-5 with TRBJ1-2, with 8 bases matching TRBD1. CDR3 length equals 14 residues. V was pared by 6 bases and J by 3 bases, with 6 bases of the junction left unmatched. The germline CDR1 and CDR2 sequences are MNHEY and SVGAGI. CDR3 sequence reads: CASRRDRSDYGYTF. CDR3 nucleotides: TGTGCCAGCAGAAGGGACAGGTCTGACTATGGCTACACCTTC.

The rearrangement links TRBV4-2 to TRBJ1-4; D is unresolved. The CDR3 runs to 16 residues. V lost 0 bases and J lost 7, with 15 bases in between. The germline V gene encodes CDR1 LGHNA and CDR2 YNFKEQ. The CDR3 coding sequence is TGTGCCAGCAGCCAAGAGGAGTCGGGTGGAGGTGAAAAACTGTTTTTT. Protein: CASSQEESGGGEKLFF.

The CDR3 DNA is TGTGCCTGGAGTGTCGGGGACAGGAACACTGAAGCTTTCTTT. Translation gives CAWSVGDRNTEAFF. V usage is TRBV30 and J usage is TRBJ1-1, with 7 bases fitting TRBD1. The CDR3 has 14 residues. The J segment lost 1 base and the V segment lost 0 bases, leaving 2 bases of the junction unmatched. Germline CDR1 is GTSNPN and CDR2 is SVGIG (reference sequence).

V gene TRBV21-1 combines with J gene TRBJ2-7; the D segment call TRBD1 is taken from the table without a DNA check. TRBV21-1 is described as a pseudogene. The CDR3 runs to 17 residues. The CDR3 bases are TGTGCCAGCAGCAAAGTCCGGACTTTCGGACAGACTTGCGAGCAGTACTTC. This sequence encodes CASSKVRTFGQTCEQYF.

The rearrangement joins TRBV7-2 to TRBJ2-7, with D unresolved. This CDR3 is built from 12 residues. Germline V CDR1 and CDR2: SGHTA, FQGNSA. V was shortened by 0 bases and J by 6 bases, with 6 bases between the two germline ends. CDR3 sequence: CASSLARAEQYF. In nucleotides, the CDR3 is TGTGCCAGCAGCTTAGCGCGCGCCGAGCAGTACTTC.

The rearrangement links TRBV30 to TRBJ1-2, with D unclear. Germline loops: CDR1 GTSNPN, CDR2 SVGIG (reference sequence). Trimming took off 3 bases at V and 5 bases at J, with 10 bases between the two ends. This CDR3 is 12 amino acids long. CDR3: CAWSLLRYGYTF. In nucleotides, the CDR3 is TGTGCCTGGAGCCTACTGAGGTATGGCTACACCTTC.

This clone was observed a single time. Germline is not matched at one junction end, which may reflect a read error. DNA for the CDR3: TGTGCTAGCAGCTTCGAGGGACTGGGAAATGAGCAGTTCTTC. Protein sequence: CASSFEGLGNEQFF. J is TRBJ2-1 and V is TRBV7-7, with D possibly matching TRBD2 (6 bases). This CDR3 is built from 14 residues. Germline V lookup: CDR1 SSHAT, CDR2 FNYEAQ (reference sequence).

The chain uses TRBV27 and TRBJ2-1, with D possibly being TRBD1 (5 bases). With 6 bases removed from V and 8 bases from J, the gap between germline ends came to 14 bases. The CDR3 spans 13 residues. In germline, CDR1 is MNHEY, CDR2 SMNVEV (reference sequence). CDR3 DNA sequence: TGTGCCAGCAGGCAGACAGATGCGGATGAGCAGTTCTTC. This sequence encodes CASRQTDADEQFF.